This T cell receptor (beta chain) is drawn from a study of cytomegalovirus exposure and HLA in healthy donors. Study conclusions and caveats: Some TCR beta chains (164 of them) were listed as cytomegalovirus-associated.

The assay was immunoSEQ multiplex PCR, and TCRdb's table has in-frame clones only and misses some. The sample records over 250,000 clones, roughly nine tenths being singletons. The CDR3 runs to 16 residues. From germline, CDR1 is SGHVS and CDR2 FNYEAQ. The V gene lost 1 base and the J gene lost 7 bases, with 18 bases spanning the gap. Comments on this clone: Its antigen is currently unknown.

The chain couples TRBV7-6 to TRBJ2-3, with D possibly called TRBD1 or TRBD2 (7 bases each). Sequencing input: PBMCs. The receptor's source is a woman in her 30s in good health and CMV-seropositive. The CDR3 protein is CASSLEAGGAQHTQYF. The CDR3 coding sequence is TGTGCCAGCAGCTTAGAAGCAGGGGGGGCACAACATACGCAGTATTTT. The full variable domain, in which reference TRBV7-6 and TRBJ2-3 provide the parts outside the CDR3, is GAGVSQSPRYKVTKRGQDVALRCDPISGHVSLYWYRQALGQGPEFLTYFNYEAQQDKSGLPNDRFSAERPEGSISTLTIQRTEQRDSAMYRCASSLEAGGAQHTQYFGPGTRLTVL.